The sequence of this T cell receptor beta chain was determined in a study of blood T cell repertoires in COVID-19. Study-wide context: Acute and convalescent COVID-19 specimens originated in the United States, Italy and Spain. The cDNA or gDNA used as material had been derived from T cells, B-cell-depleted T cells, or PBMCs.

The CDR3 has 14 amino acids. Germline assignment: CDR1 LNHDA and CDR2 SQIVND (reference sequence). V was clipped by 4 bases and J by 7 bases, with 14 bases between them. Authors' methods: Estimation of nucleated cell counts was performed using reference gene primer amplification. The method was immunoSEQ multiplex PCR; TCRdb's version includes in-frame clones alone and lacks a portion of them. V and J calls and clone size follow that table, whereas D and trimming were derived from the DNA. Here the sample spans about 57,000 clones, 80% to 95% being singletons. The chain is built from TRBV19 and TRBJ2-1, with D perhaps TRBD2 (5 bases). Sequenced input: peripheral blood. The sequence came from a man in his fifties or sixties with acute or convalescent COVID-19. CDR3 DNA sequence: TGTGCCAGTAGTACTCGGACTGGGGATAATGAGCAGTTCTTC. Translating gives CASSTRTGDNEQFF.